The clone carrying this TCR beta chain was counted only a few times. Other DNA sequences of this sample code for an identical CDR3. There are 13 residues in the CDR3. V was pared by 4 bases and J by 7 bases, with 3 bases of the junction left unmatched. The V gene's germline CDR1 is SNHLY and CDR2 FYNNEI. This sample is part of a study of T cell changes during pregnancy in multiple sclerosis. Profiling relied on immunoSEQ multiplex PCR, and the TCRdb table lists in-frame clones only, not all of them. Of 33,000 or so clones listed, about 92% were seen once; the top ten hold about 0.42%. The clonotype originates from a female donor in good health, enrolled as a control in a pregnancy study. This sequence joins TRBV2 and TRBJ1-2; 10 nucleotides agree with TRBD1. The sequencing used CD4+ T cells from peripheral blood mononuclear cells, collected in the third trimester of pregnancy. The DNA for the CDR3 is TGTGCCAGCAGTGGACAGGGGGCGCGTGGCTACACCTTC. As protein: CASSGQGARGYTF.